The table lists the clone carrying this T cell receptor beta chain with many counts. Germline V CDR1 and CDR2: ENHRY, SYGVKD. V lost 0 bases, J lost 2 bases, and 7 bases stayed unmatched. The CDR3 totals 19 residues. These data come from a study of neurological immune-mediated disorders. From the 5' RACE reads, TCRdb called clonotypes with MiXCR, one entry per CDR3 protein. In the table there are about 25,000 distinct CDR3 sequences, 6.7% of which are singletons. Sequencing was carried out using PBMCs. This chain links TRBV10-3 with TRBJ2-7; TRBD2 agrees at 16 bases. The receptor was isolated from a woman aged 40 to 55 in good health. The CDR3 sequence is CAISESTGTSGRAPYEQYF. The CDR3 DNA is TGTGCCATCAGTGAGTCGACAGGGACTAGCGGGAGGGCCCCCTACGAGCAGTACTTC.